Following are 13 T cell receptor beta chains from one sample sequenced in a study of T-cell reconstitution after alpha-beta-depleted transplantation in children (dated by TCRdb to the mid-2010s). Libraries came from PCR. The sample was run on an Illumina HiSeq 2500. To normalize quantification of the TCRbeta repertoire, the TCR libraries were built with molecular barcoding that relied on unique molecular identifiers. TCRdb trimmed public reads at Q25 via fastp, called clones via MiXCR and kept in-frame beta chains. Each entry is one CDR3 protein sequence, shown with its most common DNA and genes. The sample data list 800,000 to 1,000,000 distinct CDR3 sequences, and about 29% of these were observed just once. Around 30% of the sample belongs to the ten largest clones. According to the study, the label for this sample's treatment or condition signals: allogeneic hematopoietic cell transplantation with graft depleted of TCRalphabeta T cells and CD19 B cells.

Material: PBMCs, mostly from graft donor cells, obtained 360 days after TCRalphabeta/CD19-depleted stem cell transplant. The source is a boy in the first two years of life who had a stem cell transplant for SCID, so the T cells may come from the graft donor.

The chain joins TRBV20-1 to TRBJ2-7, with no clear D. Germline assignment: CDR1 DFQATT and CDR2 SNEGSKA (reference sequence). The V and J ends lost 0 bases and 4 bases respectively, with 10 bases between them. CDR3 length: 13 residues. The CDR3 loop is CSARDSDHYEQYF. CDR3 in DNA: TGCAGTGCTAGAGACTCCGACCATTACGAGCAGTACTTC.

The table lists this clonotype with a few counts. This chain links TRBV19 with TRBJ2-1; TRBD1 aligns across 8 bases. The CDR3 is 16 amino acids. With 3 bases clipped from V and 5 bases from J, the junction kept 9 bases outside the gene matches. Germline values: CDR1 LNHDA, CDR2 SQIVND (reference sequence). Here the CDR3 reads CASSIWSGGIHNEQFF. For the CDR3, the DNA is TGTGCCAGTAGTATTTGGTCAGGGGGCATTCACAATGAGCAGTTCTTC.

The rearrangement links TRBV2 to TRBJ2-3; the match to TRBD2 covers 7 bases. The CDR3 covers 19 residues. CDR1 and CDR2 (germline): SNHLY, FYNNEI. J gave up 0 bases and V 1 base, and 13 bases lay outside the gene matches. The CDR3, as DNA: TGTGCCAGCAGTGAAGTGGGTATGAGCGGGGTTTTTAGCACAGATACGCAGTATTTT. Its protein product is CASSEVGMSGVFSTDTQYF.

The DNA of the CDR3 is TGTGCCAGCAGCTGGAGGGACAGGTCGAACACTGAAGCTTTCTTT. This gives the protein CASSWRDRSNTEAFF. This sequence joins TRBV5-8 and TRBJ1-1, with 8 bases matching TRBD1. The V gene's germline CDR1 is SGHTS and CDR2 YDEGEE. V dropped 3 bases and J dropped 1; count of bases not matched to a gene: 5. The CDR3 totals 15 residues. Variable domain in full (rest from reference TRBV5-8 and TRBJ1-1): EAGVTQSPTHLIKTRGQQATLRCSPISGHTSVYWYQQALGLGLQFLLWYDEGEERNRGNFPPRFSGRQFPNYSSELNVNALELEDSALYLCASSWRDRSNTEAFFGQGTRLTVV.

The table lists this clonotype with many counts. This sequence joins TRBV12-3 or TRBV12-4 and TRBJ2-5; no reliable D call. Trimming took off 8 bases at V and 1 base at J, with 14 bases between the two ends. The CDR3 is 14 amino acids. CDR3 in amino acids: CASGSTPRQETQYF. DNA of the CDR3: TGTGCCAGCGGGTCGACGCCTCGCCAAGAGACCCAGTACTTC.

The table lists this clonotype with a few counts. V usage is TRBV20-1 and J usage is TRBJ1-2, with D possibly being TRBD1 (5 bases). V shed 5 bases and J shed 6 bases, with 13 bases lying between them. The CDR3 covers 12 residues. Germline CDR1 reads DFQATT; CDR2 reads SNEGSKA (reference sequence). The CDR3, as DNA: TGCAGTGCTCTCCTGGGGGGGAATGGCTACACCTTC. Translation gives CSALLGGNGYTF.

CDR3 residues: CASSWGTSFNYNEQFF. CDR3 in DNA: TGTGCCAGTAGTTGGGGGACTAGTTTCAACTACAATGAGCAGTTCTTC. The rearrangement uses TRBV19 and TRBJ2-1; 8 bases match TRBD2. Germline V gives CDR1 LNHDA, CDR2 SQIVND (reference sequence). V shed 5 bases and J 3 bases; nucleotides not matched to a gene: 9. The CDR3 covers 16 residues. Supplemented by reference TRBV19 and TRBJ2-1, the full variable domain reads DGGITQSPKYLFRKEGQNVTLSCEQNLNHDAMYWYRQDPGQGLRLIYYSQIVNDFQKGDIAEGYSVSREKKESFPLTVTSAQKNPTAFYLCASSWGTSFNYNEQFFGPGTRLTVL.

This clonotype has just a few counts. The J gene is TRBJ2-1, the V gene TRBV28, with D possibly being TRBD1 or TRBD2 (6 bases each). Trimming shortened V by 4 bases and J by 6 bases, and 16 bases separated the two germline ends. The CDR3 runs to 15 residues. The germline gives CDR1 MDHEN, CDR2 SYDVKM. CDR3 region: CASSYDGSGANEQFF. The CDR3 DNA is TGTGCCAGCAGTTACGACGGATCGGGGGCCAATGAGCAGTTCTTC.

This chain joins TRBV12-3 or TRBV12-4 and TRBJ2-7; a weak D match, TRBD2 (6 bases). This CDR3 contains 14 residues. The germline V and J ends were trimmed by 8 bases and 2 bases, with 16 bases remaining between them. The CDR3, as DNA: TGTGCCAGCCTACCGGGGGAACCCGCCTACGAGCAGTACTTC. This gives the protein CASLPGEPAYEQYF.

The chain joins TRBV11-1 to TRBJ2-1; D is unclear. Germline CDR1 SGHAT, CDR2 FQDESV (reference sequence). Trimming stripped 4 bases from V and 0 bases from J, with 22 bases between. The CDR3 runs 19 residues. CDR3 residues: CASSWTGGLSLSSYNEQFF. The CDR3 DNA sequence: TGTGCCAGCAGCTGGACGGGCGGCCTATCATTGAGCTCCTACAATGAGCAGTTCTTC.

This CDR3 is CASSSGTGWPGIQETQYF. The CDR3 DNA sequence: TGTGCCAGCAGCTCCGGGACAGGGTGGCCTGGTATCCAAGAGACCCAGTACTTC. The genes are TRBV13 and TRBJ2-5, with 9 bases fitting TRBD1. Unmatched junction bases numbered 13, after V lost 4 bases and J lost 1 base. Germline lookup yields CDR1 PRHDT and CDR2 FYEKMQ (reference sequence). The CDR3 covers 18 residues.

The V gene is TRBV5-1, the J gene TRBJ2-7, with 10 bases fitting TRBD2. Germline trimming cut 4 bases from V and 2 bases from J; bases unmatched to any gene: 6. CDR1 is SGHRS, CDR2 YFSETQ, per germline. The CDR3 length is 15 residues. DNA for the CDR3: TGCGCCAGCAGCACAACTAGCGGGGCTCCCTACGAGCAGTACTTC. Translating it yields CASSTTSGAPYEQYF.

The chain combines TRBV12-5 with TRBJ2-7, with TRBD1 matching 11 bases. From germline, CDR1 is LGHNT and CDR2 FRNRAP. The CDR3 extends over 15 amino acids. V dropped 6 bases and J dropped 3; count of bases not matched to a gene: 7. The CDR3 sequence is CASGLGGTGGYEQYF. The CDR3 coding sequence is TGTGCTAGTGGCCTGGGGGGGACAGGGGGCTACGAGCAGTACTTC.